These 22 T cell receptor beta chains came from one sample sequenced in a study of vaccination effects on CD4 cells after COVID-19. Only in-frame clones appear in the TCRdb table, and some are missing; sequencing was by immunoSEQ multiplex PCR. The table records approximately 30,000 clones, 74% of them present only once. The antigens of these receptors remain unknown. A roughly ten-day culture period preceded the isolation of CD4+ T cells. Participants completed two doses of the BNT162b2 or mRNA-1273 vaccine. The specimen was CD4+ T cells from PBMCs cultured without peptide, collected after COVID-19 vaccination. The receptors stem from a human donor who received a COVID-19 vaccine.

This clone was seen more than once but under ten times. The J gene is TRBJ1-1, the V gene TRBV29-1, with a weak D call TRBD1 (6 bases). Trimming removed 2 bases from V and 11 bases from J, with 18 bases in between. CDR1 is SQVTM and CDR2 is ANQGSEA in the germline V gene. The CDR3 runs to 13 residues. DNA for the CDR3: TGCAGCGTTGAACATCGACAGGCCCGGGGGGCTTTCTTT. This codes for CSVEHRQARGAFF.

The chain joins TRBV28 to TRBJ1-2; TRBD1 matches at 9 bases. CDR1 and CDR2 (germline): MDHEN, SYDVKM. CDR3 length equals 16 residues. V shed 6 bases and J 4 bases; nucleotides not matched to a gene: 12. CDR3 nucleotide sequence: TGTGCCAGCAGCACCGGGACAGGGATGTTCTTCTATGGCTACACCTTC. This gives the protein CASSTGTGMFFYGYTF.

This clone was seen a single time. The CDR3 is CSATSGQGFNGYTF. The CDR3 nucleotides read TGCAGCGCGACATCGGGACAGGGTTTTAATGGCTACACCTTC. This chain uses TRBV29-1 with TRBJ1-2, with 9 bases fitting TRBD1. CDR3 size: 14 residues. Germline CDR1 is SQVTM and CDR2 is ANQGSEA. Trimming cost V 7 bases and J 6 bases; bases outside gene matches: 12.

This sequence joins TRBV2 and TRBJ1-3, with D unclear. Trimming left V 3 bases short and J 0 bases short, with 9 bases between. CDR1 and CDR2 from the germline V gene are SNHLY and FYNNEI. The CDR3 length is 15 residues. For the CDR3, the DNA is TGTGCCAGCAGTGATTCAGGCCTCTCTGGAAACACCATATATTTT. As protein: CASSDSGLSGNTIYF.

The chain combines TRBV5-1 with TRBJ2-6; no clear D. Looked up from germline, CDR1 is SGHRS and CDR2 is YFSETQ. The CDR3 runs 15 residues. The ends were cut back, 3 bases at V and 0 bases at J, with 7 bases in the middle. CDR3 nucleotides: TGCGCCAGCAGCTCCACATACTCTGGGGCCAACGTCCTGACTTTC. Translating gives CASSSTYSGANVLTF. Using reference TRBV5-1 and TRBJ2-6 for the parts outside the CDR3, the full variable domain is KAGVTQTPRYLIKTRGQQVTLSCSPISGHRSVSWYQQTPGQGLQFLFEYFSETQRNKGNFPGRFSGRQFSNSRSEMNVSTLELGDSALYLCASSSTYSGANVLTFGAGSRLTVL.

V and J are TRBV30 and TRBJ2-5; D might be TRBD2 (7 bases). This CDR3 comprises 14 residues. Trimming cost V 5 bases and J 4 bases, with 17 bases left between them. Germline CDR1 GTSNPN, CDR2 SVGIG (reference sequence). The chain's CDR3 is CAWALGGGRETQYF. CDR3 in DNA: TGTGCCTGGGCGTTGGGGGGGGGCCGAGAGACCCAGTACTTC.

In its sample, this clone was seen once. V is TRBV3-1 (or the pseudogene TRBV3-2) and J is TRBJ2-7; the match to TRBD2 covers 12 bases. V shed 0 bases and J 6 bases; nucleotides not matched to a gene: 6. Germline CDR1 is LGHDT and CDR2 is YNNKEL (reference sequence). The CDR3 extends over 16 amino acids. The CDR3 nucleotides read TGTGCCAGCAGCCAAGATTTGGCTAGCGGGGGGGCCGAGCAGTACTTC. Protein product: CASSQDLASGGAEQYF.

This chain joins TRBV15 and TRBJ2-1, with 9 bases that match TRBD2. This CDR3 has 16 amino acids. The ends lost 1 base at V and 4 bases at J; junction bases unmatched: 5. Germline V CDR1 and CDR2: LNHNV, YYDKDF (reference sequence). The CDR3 sequence is CATSRARAGGYNEQFF. The CDR3 region has the DNA TGTGCCACCAGCAGAGCCCGTGCGGGAGGGTACAATGAGCAGTTCTTC.

The genes are TRBV9 and TRBJ1-2; 7 bases are shared with TRBD1. The CDR3 length is 15 residues. With 5 bases clipped from V and 1 base from J, the junction kept 8 bases outside the gene matches. Germline V CDR1 and CDR2: SGDLS, YYNGEE. The CDR3 DNA reads TGTGCCAGCAGTCGACAGGGAGGGGTTAACTATGGCTACACCTTC. Translation: CASSRQGGVNYGYTF.

J is TRBJ1-1 and V is TRBV5-6; D gene ambiguous. CDR3 size: 12 residues. V lost 0 bases and J lost 7, with 7 bases in between. The germline V gene has CDR1 SGHDT and CDR2 YYEEEE. CDR3 in amino acids: CASSLASVEAFF. The CDR3, as DNA: TGTGCCAGCAGCTTGGCCTCGGTTGAAGCTTTCTTT. The full variable domain, rest sourced from reference TRBV5-6 and TRBJ1-1, is DAGVTQSPTHLIKTRGQQVTLRCSPKSGHDTVSWYQQALGQGPQFIFQYYEEEERQRGNFPDRFSGHQFPNYSSELNVNALLLGDSALYLCASSLASVEAFFGQGTRLTVV.

V usage is TRBV7-2 and J usage is TRBJ2-5; D ambiguous. Trimming cost V 5 bases and J 4 bases, with 11 bases left between them. Germline CDR1 SGHTA, CDR2 FQGNSA. The CDR3 is 13 residues long. The CDR3 region is CASSGVSGETQYF. For the CDR3, the DNA is TGTGCCAGCAGCGGGGTTTCGGGAGAGACCCAGTACTTC.

This sequence joins TRBV6-5 and TRBJ1-5, with a possible D match to TRBD1 (6 bases). Germline CDR1 reads MNHEY; CDR2 reads SVGAGI. The V end was cut by 6 bases, the J end by 2 bases, with 14 bases between. The CDR3 runs 15 residues. CDR3: CASSPDRTGNQPQHF. Written as DNA, the CDR3 is TGTGCCAGCAGCCCCGACAGGACGGGCAATCAGCCCCAGCATTTT.

The chain joins TRBV5-4 to TRBJ2-3, with 7 nucleotides matching TRBD1. Germline CDR1 SGHNT, CDR2 YYREEE (reference sequence). The J segment lost 0 bases and the V segment lost 4 bases, leaving 2 bases of the junction unmatched. The CDR3 runs to 14 residues. CDR3 DNA sequence: TGTGCCAGCAGCAAGACAGGGAGCACAGATACGCAGTATTTT. Its translation: CASSKTGSTDTQYF. Full variable domain (outside the CDR3, taken from reference TRBV5-4 and TRBJ2-3): ETGVTQSPTHLIKTRGQQVTLRCSSQSGHNTVSWYQQALGQGPQFIFQYYREEENGRGNFPPRFSGLQFPNYSSELNVNALELDDSALYLCASSKTGSTDTQYFGPGTRLTVL.

The chain couples TRBV12-5 to TRBJ2-5, with 7 bases fitting TRBD2. This CDR3 contains 12 residues. V lost 7 bases to trimming and J lost 7 bases; unmatched junction nucleotides: 6. CDR1 and CDR2 from the germline V gene are LGHNT and FRNRAP. CDR3 region: CASAVAGGTQYF. DNA of the CDR3: TGTGCTAGTGCCGTAGCGGGTGGGACCCAGTACTTC. Supplemented by reference TRBV12-5 and TRBJ2-5, the full variable domain reads DARVTQTPRHKVTEMGQEVTMRCQPILGHNTVFWYRQTMMQGLELLAYFRNRAPLDDSGMPKDRFSAEMPDATLATLKIQPSEPRDSAVYFCASAVAGGTQYFGPGTRLLVL.

This clone has more than one count but fewer than ten. V gene TRBV6-5 combines with J gene TRBJ1-2, with 7 bases matching TRBD1. V shed 5 bases and J 4 bases; nucleotides not matched to a gene: 7. CDR3 length: 14 residues. CDR1 is MNHEY, CDR2 SVGAGI, per germline. In DNA form, the CDR3 reads TGTGCCAGCAGTCCGGGCCCAGGGGGCTATGGCTACACCTTC. This sequence encodes CASSPGPGGYGYTF.

This rearrangement joins TRBV11-1 to TRBJ2-5; D remains ambiguous. The germline V gene encodes CDR1 SGHAT and CDR2 FQDESV (reference sequence). There are 12 residues in the CDR3. Between the trimmed V and J ends, which lost 5 bases and 4 bases, there was a span of 8 bases. CDR3 loop: CASSLWGETQYF. The CDR3 DNA is TGTGCCAGCAGCCTGTGGGGAGAGACCCAGTACTTC.

The chain uses TRBV7-8 and TRBJ2-1; D is ambiguous. Trimming took 3 bases from V and 3 from J, leaving 6 bases between them. The CDR3 extends over 13 amino acids. Germline V gene sequence: CDR1 SGHVS, CDR2 FQNEAQ. CDR3 amino acids: CASSLAIYNEQFF. CDR3 DNA: TGTGCCAGCAGCTTGGCGATCTACAATGAGCAGTTCTTC.

The CDR3 DNA follows: TGTGCCAGCAGTCTCGGACTAGCGGGGGCCGAGCAGTACTTC. It codes for CASSLGLAGAEQYF. The chain has TRBV7-2 and TRBJ2-7, with TRBD2 identical over 13 bases. CDR1 SGHTA and CDR2 FQGNSA come from the germline V gene. The J segment lost 6 bases and the V segment lost 6 bases, leaving 5 bases of the junction unmatched. The CDR3 spans 14 residues.

The chain combines TRBV14 with TRBJ1-6; D unresolved. V lost 4 bases, J lost 3 bases, and 4 bases lay in between. The length of the CDR3 is 13 residues. CDR1 SGHDN and CDR2 FVKESK come from the germline V gene. CDR3 amino acids: CASSRGYNSPLHF. The DNA for the CDR3 is TGTGCCAGCAGCCGGGGCTATAATTCACCCCTCCACTTT.

The chain employs TRBV19 and TRBJ2-3; 9 bases fit TRBD1. This CDR3 is 15 amino acids long. Germline V gene data show CDR1 as LNHDA and CDR2 as SQIVND (reference sequence). V was pared by 5 bases and J by 1 base, with 4 bases of the junction left unmatched. As DNA, the CDR3 is TGTGCCAGTAGTTTCCGGGACAGGGGCACAGATACGCAGTATTTT. It is translated as CASSFRDRGTDTQYF. Full variable domain (rest looked up from reference TRBV19 and TRBJ2-3): DGGITQSPKYLFRKEGQNVTLSCEQNLNHDAMYWYRQDPGQGLRLIYYSQIVNDFQKGDIAEGYSVSREKKESFPLTVTSAQKNPTAFYLCASSFRDRGTDTQYFGPGTRLTVL.

V usage is TRBV7-2 and J usage is TRBJ2-2; D possibly corresponds to TRBD1 (6 bases). Trimming cost V 6 bases and J 6 bases, with 11 bases left between them. Germline lookup yields CDR1 SGHTA and CDR2 FQGNSA. This CDR3 region has 13 residues. Written as DNA, the CDR3 is TGTGCCAGCAGGCCAGGGGCGGCCGGGGAGCTGTTTTTT. It codes for CASRPGAAGELFF. Based on the CDR3 plus reference TRBV7-2 and TRBJ2-2, the full variable domain is GAGVSQSPSNKVTEKGKDVELRCDPISGHTALYWYRQSLGQGLEFLIYFQGNSAPDKSGLPSDRFSAERTGGSVSTLTIQRTQQEDSAVYLCASRPGAAGELFFGEGSRLTVL.

This clone appeared a single time. V is TRBV18 and J is TRBJ1-4; D remains ambiguous. V lost 6 bases to trimming and J lost 0 bases, with 11 bases between them. Germline CDR1 KGHSH, CDR2 LQKENI. The CDR3 loop spans 15 amino acids. The CDR3 is CASSPRRATNEKLFF. DNA of the CDR3: TGTGCCAGCTCCCCTAGACGGGCAACTAATGAAAAACTGTTTTTT.